The rows below give T cell receptor beta chains drawn from one sample of a study of blood T cell repertoires in COVID-19. TCRdb keeps only in-frame clones here, not all; method: immunoSEQ multiplex PCR. This sample has approximately 250,000 clones, with roughly 88% found just once. Sequenced material: peripheral blood. The origin of the receptors is a man aged 40-50 years who had recovered from COVID-19. Both conserved end residues are part of each CDR3. A D gene is named only where the DNA matches it firmly. Clone size is given for some rows only: seen once, a few or many times, or a class if the clone is expanded.

-,TRBV5-1,TRBJ2-2,TRBD2,CASSFSGGNTGELFF,TGCGCCAGCAGCTTCTCGGGAGGGAACACCGGGGAGCTGTTTTTT
-,TRBV27,TRBJ2-1,TRBD1,CASSPLTGGISIDEQFF,TGTGCCAGCAGTCCGCTTACAGGGGGAATATCGATCGACGAGCAGTTCTTC
-,TRBV28,TRBJ2-7,-,CASSLAQLPYEQYF,TGTGCCAGCAGTTTAGCCCAGTTGCCCTACGAGCAGTACTTC
-,TRBV5-5,TRBJ1-2,-,CASSLVSGVGGYTF,TGTGCCAGCAGCTTGGTTTCAGGTGTTGGTGGCTACACCTTC
-,TRBV9,TRBJ2-7,-,CASSVEGTRNYEQYF,TGTGCCAGCAGCGTAGAAGGGACACGGAACTACGAGCAGTACTTC
once,TRBV11-3,TRBJ2-1,TRBD2,CASSPLAGGATYNEQFF,TGTGCCAGCAGCCCCCTCGCCGGGGGGGCCACTTACAATGAGCAGTTCTTC
-,TRBV6-2/TRBV6-3,TRBJ1-1,-,CASSYPRRSYMNTEAFF,TGTGCCAGCAGTTACCCTCGCCGGAGTTACATGAACACTGAAGCTTTCTTT
few,TRBV3-1/TRBV3-2,TRBJ1-2,-,CASSQSGGAVNYGYTF,TGTGCCAGCAGCCAATCCGGCGGCGCGGTGAACTATGGCTACACCTTC
-,TRBV15,TRBJ1-1,TRBD1,CATCRDYTSRGRQGKGTEAFF,TGTGCCACCTGTCGGGACTATACAAGCCGCGGAAGACAGGGGAAAGGCACTGAAGCTTTCTTT
-,TRBV9,TRBJ1-1,TRBD1,CASSVAGQGMTDTEAFF,TGTGCCAGCAGCGTAGCTGGACAGGGGATGACGGACACTGAAGCTTTCTTT
-,TRBV7-2,TRBJ1-6,-,CASSLVTPSPLHF,TGTGCCAGCAGCTTAGTTACACCCTCACCCCTCCACTTT
few,TRBV12-5,TRBJ2-3,-,CATVSTDTQYF,TGTGCTACGGTTAGCACAGATACGCAGTATTTT
-,TRBV28,TRBJ2-7,TRBD1,CASSPPGQRYEQYF,TGTGCCAGCAGTCCGCCGGGACAGAGATACGAGCAGTACTTC
-,TRBV3-1/TRBV3-2,TRBJ1-1,TRBD1,CASSQPRQGPLAFF,TGTGCCAGCAGCCAACCACGACAGGGTCCCCTGGCTTTCTTT
-,TRBV12-3/TRBV12-4,TRBJ1-2,-,CASSLPGYGYTF,TGTGCCAGCAGTTTACCAGGGTATGGCTACACCTTC
-,TRBV12-3/TRBV12-4,TRBJ2-7,-,CASSLTGPYEQYF,TGTGCCAGCAGTCTTACAGGTCCCTACGAGCAGTACTTC
-,TRBV19,TRBJ2-2,-,CATQGWRSGKSTGELFF,TGTGCCACCCAAGGGTGGAGGTCCGGGAAAAGTACCGGGGAGCTGTTTTTT
-,TRBV6-2/TRBV6-3,TRBJ2-7,TRBD1,CASSPAGGRNEQYF,TGTGCCAGCAGCCCCGCAGGGGGCAGGAACGAGCAGTACTTC
-,TRBV19,TRBJ2-3,TRBD2,CASSRAPSSGGATDTQYF,TGTGCCAGTAGTAGGGCCCCGTCTAGCGGGGGAGCCACAGATACGCAGTATTTT
once,TRBV5-1,TRBJ2-7,TRBD2,CASSLLSTSGEQYF,TGCGCCAGCAGCTTGTTGTCAACTAGCGGGGAGCAGTACTTC
-,TRBV7-8,TRBJ2-3,TRBD2,CASSRSGGFDTQYF,TGTGCCAGCAGCCGAAGCGGGGGATTTGATACGCAGTATTTT
-,TRBV18,TRBJ2-1,-,CASSPQINNEQFF,TGTGCCAGCTCACCTCAGATTAACAATGAGCAGTTCTTC
-,TRBV5-1,TRBJ1-1,-,CASSPGQNTEAFF,TGCGCCAGCAGCCCGGGACAGAACACTGAAGCTTTCTTT
-,TRBV12-3/TRBV12-4,TRBJ1-2,-,CASTLTGFSGYTF,TGTGCCAGCACCCTCACAGGGTTCAGTGGCTACACCTTC
-,TRBV6-4,TRBJ1-1,-,CASSASPGNTEAFF,TGTGCCAGCAGTGCTTCCCCGGGGAACACTGAAGCTTTCTTT
-,TRBV5-6,TRBJ2-7,TRBD1,CASSQRDRAGEQYF,TGTGCCAGCAGCCAAAGGGACAGGGCAGGCGAGCAGTACTTC
-,TRBV19,TRBJ2-2,-,CASSPSGRERDGELFF,TGTGCCAGTAGCCCTTCGGGCAGGGAAAGGGACGGGGAGCTGTTTTTT
once,TRBV9,TRBJ2-5,-,CASSVYGGNGETQYF,TGTGCCAGCAGCGTATACGGCGGGAATGGGGAGACCCAGTACTTC
-,TRBV9,TRBJ2-7,TRBD1,CASSAGTGGYEQYF,TGTGCCAGCAGCGCTGGGACAGGGGGATACGAGCAGTACTTC
-,TRBV19,TRBJ1-2,-,CASSPQVINYGYTF,TGTGCCAGTAGTCCACAGGTGATTAACTATGGCTACACCTTC
-,TRBV30,TRBJ1-4,TRBD1,CAWRPGQGAQRLFF,TGTGCCTGGAGACCGGGACAGGGGGCGCAAAGACTGTTTTTT
few,TRBV9,TRBJ2-1,TRBD2,CASSKLAGGPTFF,TGTGCCAGCAGCAAACTAGCGGGGGGGCCTACTTTCTTC
few,TRBV19,TRBJ2-7,TRBD1,CASSARGQRYEQYF,TGTGCCAGTAGTGCCCGGGGACAGCGCTACGAGCAGTACTTC
-,TRBV27,TRBJ2-7,TRBD2,CASSRWTSGGSYEQYF,TGTGCCAGCAGCCGATGGACTAGCGGGGGTTCCTACGAGCAGTACTTC
-,TRBV24-1,TRBJ2-2,TRBD1,CATSDPSDRGRLAGELFF,TGTGCCACCAGTGACCCATCCGACAGGGGGCGATTGGCCGGGGAGCTGTTTTTT
-,TRBV19,TRBJ1-6,-,CASSIGGSSYNSPLHF,TGTGCCAGTAGTATCGGTGGTAGCTCCTATAATTCACCCCTCCACTTT
-,TRBV24-1,TRBJ2-7,-,CATSDFTSRDTYEQYF,TGTGCCACCAGTGATTTTACGTCCCGGGACACCTACGAGCAGTACTTC
-,TRBV3-1/TRBV3-2,TRBJ2-1,-,CASSQVRSAYNEQFF,TGTGCCAGCAGCCAAGTGCGATCCGCCTACAATGAGCAGTTCTTC
-,TRBV3-1/TRBV3-2,TRBJ1-6,-,CASSLGEGYNSPLHF,TGTGCCAGCAGCCTCGGGGAGGGCTATAATTCACCCCTCCACTTT
-,TRBV5-1,TRBJ2-3,-,CASSLGQSTDTQYF,TGCGCCAGCAGCTTGGGACAGTCCACAGATACGCAGTATTTT
few,TRBV6-2/TRBV6-3,TRBJ1-1,TRBD1,CASSEHRGKAFF,TGTGCCAGCAGTGAGCACAGGGGTAAGGCTTTCTTT
-,TRBV6-5,TRBJ1-5,-,CASRGLINQPQHF,TGTGCCAGCAGGGGCCTTATCAATCAGCCCCAGCATTTT
once,TRBV7-2,TRBJ2-5,TRBD1,CASSRPGGETQYF,TGTGCCAGCAGTCGACCAGGGGGTGAGACCCAGTACTTC
-,TRBV7-9,TRBJ2-5,TRBD1,CASSLSGGYRETQYF,TGTGCCAGCAGCTTGTCAGGGGGCTATCGAGAGACCCAGTACTTC
few,TRBV27,TRBJ1-2,TRBD1,CASRHSTYRGLYGYTF,TGTGCCAGCAGGCACAGTACCTACAGGGGACTTTATGGCTACACCTTC
-,TRBV19,TRBJ1-4,-,CASRSVMGGDNEKLFF,TGTGCCAGTAGATCTGTTATGGGGGGTGATAATGAAAAACTGTTTTTT
once,TRBV29-1,TRBJ2-7,TRBD1,CSASGTGSSYEQYF,TGCAGCGCCTCCGGGACAGGTTCCTCCTACGAGCAGTACTTC
-,TRBV5-5,TRBJ2-7,-,CASSLSGTGVDEQYF,TGTGCCAGCAGCTTGTCAGGGACGGGAGTCGACGAGCAGTACTTC
-,TRBV7-2,TRBJ1-2,-,CASSSTPGTTRGYTF,TGTGCCAGCAGCTCTACGCCCGGGACAACAAGGGGCTACACCTTC